What follows describes a single TCR beta chain. Clones were read by immunoSEQ multiplex PCR, and TCRdb kept only the in-frame ones, dropping some. This table has tens of thousands of clones, about 90% appearing once. The sample originates from a study of T cell changes during pregnancy in multiple sclerosis. Trimming cost V 6 bases and J 0 bases; bases outside gene matches: 3. Germline V gene data show CDR1 as LNHDA and CDR2 as SQIVND (reference sequence). The CDR3 extends over 14 amino acids. This sequence joins TRBV19 and TRBJ1-2; 8 bases fit TRBD1. The material was CD8+ T cells from peripheral blood mononuclear cells, obtained after pregnancy. The clonotype originates from a female donor with multiple sclerosis, enrolled in a pregnancy study. For the CDR3, the DNA is TGTGCCAGTAGCGGGGACAGGACTAACTATGGCTACACCTTC. It encodes CASSGDRTNYGYTF.